The clone carrying this T cell receptor (beta chain) rates as medium-sized. The antigen remains undetermined. Trimming removed 1 base at V and 3 bases at J, with 7 bases between. This CDR3 spans 13 amino acids. Germline values: CDR1 SGHTA, CDR2 FQGNSA. Amplification of TCR beta used genomic DNA extracted from peripheral blood. The source of the sample is a study of T cell repertoires in aging, cancer and after chemotherapy. Rearranged V-D-J TRB sequences were amplified with a mixed TRB-A/B primer pool. From the multiplex PCR reads, TCRdb called clonotypes with MiXCR, one entry per CDR3 protein. Here the sample spans around 2,000 distinct CDR3 sequences, 17% being singletons. Study-level points and caveats: Compared with age-matched healthy donors, untreated hematological or solid cancer patients showed higher blood TCR clonality.

Sample: blood. The chain has TRBV7-2 and TRBJ2-7; D is unclear. This receptor was identified in a human donor with a solid tumor. CDR3 coding DNA: TGTGCCAGCAGCTTAGTAGTGAACTACGAGCAGTACTTC. Residues: CASSLVVNYEQYF.